This TCR beta chain was recovered during a study of CD8+CD57+ T cells in acquired aplastic anemia. Across the whole study: CD4+ and CD8+ cells, once sorted, gave DNA averaging 3.2 ug.

This clonotype showed up many times. The antigen is not known. General study results and limits: Patients shared twenty-nine CD8+ CDR3 sequences with controls.

The V gene lost 5 bases and the J gene lost 7 bases, with 17 bases spanning the gap. CDR1 is SGHTA, CDR2 FQGTGA, per germline. The CDR3 consists of 14 residues. TCR beta VDJ and CDR3 profiling used genomic DNA as template. TCRdb re-called the reads through MiXCR, storing one row per CDR3 protein. The table includes 350,000 to 450,000 distinct CDR3 sequences, around 72% detected once. Sequencing input: sorted CD4+, CD8+, or CD8+CD57+ T cells (not recorded which) from PBMCs. V gene TRBV7-3 combines with J gene TRBJ2-5, with D perhaps TRBD1 (6 bases). This sequence originates from a human donor in good health, serving as a control. The CDR3 DNA is TGTGCCAGCAGCACGTCCACGGAAGGGGGGACCCAGTACTTC. This gives the protein CASSTSTEGGTQYF.